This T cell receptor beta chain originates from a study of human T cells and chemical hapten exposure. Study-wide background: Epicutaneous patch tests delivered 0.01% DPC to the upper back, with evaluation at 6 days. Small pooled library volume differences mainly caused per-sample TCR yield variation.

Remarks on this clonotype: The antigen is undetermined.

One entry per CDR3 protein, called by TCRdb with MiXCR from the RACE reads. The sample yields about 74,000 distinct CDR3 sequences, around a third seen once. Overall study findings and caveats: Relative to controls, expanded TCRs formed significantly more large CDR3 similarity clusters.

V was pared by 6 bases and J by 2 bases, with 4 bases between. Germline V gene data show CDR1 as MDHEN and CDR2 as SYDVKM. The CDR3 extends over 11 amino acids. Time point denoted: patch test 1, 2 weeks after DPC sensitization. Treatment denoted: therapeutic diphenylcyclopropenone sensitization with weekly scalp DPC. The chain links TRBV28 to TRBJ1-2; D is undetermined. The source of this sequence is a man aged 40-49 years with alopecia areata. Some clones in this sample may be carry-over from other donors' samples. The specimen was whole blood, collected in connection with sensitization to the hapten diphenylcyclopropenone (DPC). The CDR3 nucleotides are TGTGCCAGCAGCAGGAACTATGGCTACACCTTC. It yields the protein CASSRNYGYTF.